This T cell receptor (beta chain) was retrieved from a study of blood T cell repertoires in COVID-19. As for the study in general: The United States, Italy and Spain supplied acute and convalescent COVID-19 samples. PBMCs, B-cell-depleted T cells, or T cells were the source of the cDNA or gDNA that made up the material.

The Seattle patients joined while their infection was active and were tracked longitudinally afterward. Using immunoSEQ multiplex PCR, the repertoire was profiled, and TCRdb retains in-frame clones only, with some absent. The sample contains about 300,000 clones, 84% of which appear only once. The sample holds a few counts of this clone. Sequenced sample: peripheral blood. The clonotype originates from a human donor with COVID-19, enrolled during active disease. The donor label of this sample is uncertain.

CDR3 sequence reads: CASGGTSGSIGEQFF. DNA of the CDR3: TGTGCCAGCGGGGGGACTAGCGGGAGTATAGGTGAGCAGTTCTTC. The rearrangement joins TRBV9 to TRBJ2-1, with 14 bases fitting TRBD2. Germline CDR1 is SGDLS and CDR2 is YYNGEE. V shed 7 bases, J shed 9 bases, and the junction held 9 bases outside the gene matches. The CDR3 consists of 15 residues.